The 28 T cell receptor beta chains given below trace back to one sample, sequenced in a study of blood T cell repertoires in COVID-19. Clones were sequenced by immunoSEQ multiplex PCR, and TCRdb holds only the in-frame ones, with some missing. The top ten clones hold around 4.2% of a sample with about 230,000 clones, under 90% of them seen once. The sample was PBMCs or T cells enriched from blood (not recorded which). Source of these receptors: a woman in her 30s with acute COVID-19.

The CDR3 loop is CASSLTGWESPLHF. CDR3 nucleotide sequence: TGTGCCAGCAGCTTAACAGGTTGGGAATCACCCCTCCACTTT. This chain connects TRBV7-9 to TRBJ1-6, with a weak D call TRBD1 (5 bases). Per germline, CDR1 SEHNR and CDR2 FQNEAQ (reference sequence). V gave up 2 bases and J gave up 10 bases, with 12 bases separating them. The CDR3 is made up of 14 amino acids.

The chain has TRBV5-1 and TRBJ2-7, with D possibly TRBD2 on 7 matching bases. V gave up 2 bases and J gave up 4 bases, with 13 bases separating them. CDR1 is SGHRS and CDR2 is YFSETQ in the germline V gene. This CDR3 region has 14 residues. CDR3 coding DNA: TGCGCCAGCAGCTTTGGGCGGGGGCATTACGAGCAGTACTTC. This encodes CASSFGRGHYEQYF.

The chain joins TRBV4-1 to TRBJ2-7; 8 nucleotides agree with TRBD2. V was pared by 4 bases and J by 5 bases, with 13 bases of the junction left unmatched. The CDR3 totals 16 residues. Germline values: CDR1 MGHRA, CDR2 YSYEKL. CDR3 nucleotide sequence: TGCGCCAGCAGCCCCAATGAAGGACTAGCAAGGAACGAGCAGTACTTC. Translating gives CASSPNEGLARNEQYF.

This clone was seen more than once but under ten times. V gene TRBV19 combines with J gene TRBJ1-5; a weak D match, TRBD1 (5 bases). The CDR3 runs to 14 residues. The ends were cut back, 1 base at V and 6 bases at J, with 10 bases in the middle. CDR1 and CDR2 from the germline V gene are LNHDA and SQIVND (reference sequence). The chain's CDR3 is CASSIGRDGQPQHF. CDR3 sequence (DNA): TGTGCCAGTAGTATAGGCAGGGATGGTCAGCCCCAGCATTTT.

The V and J genes are TRBV5-1 and TRBJ2-7, with 8 positions matching TRBD1. The J segment lost 5 bases and the V segment lost 2 bases, leaving 6 bases of the junction unmatched. Germline-derived CDR1 and CDR2 are SGHRS and YFSETQ. The CDR3 runs to 14 residues. CDR3 nucleotides: TGCGCCAGCAGCTTTTGGACAGGGCGTAACGAGCAGTACTTC. Residues: CASSFWTGRNEQYF.

This rearrangement joins TRBV6-6 to TRBJ2-1; 13 bases fit TRBD2. Germline lookup yields CDR1 MNHNY and CDR2 SVGAGI (reference sequence). The CDR3 has 21 amino acids. V gave up 6 bases and J gave up 5 bases; unmatched junction bases: 22. CDR3 sequence (DNA): TGTGCCAGCAGCTTCCCCAATCGACTAGCGGGGGGCCGTCAAGGTAACAATGAGCAGTTCTTC. It codes for CASSFPNRLAGGRQGNNEQFF.

This chain uses TRBV7-3 with TRBJ2-3; unclear D gene. Germline CDR1 is SGHTA and CDR2 is FQGTGA. The CDR3 loop spans 12 amino acids. V was pared by 5 bases and J by 4 bases, with 7 bases between. CDR3 bases: TGTGCCAGCAGCCAGGTGTCAGATACGCAGTATTTT. Amino acid sequence: CASSQVSDTQYF.

This chain uses TRBV4-1 with TRBJ1-5; D unclear. Germline V gene sequence: CDR1 MGHRA, CDR2 YSYEKL. V shed 6 bases and J shed 0 bases, with 12 bases lying between them. The CDR3 extends over 15 amino acids. CDR3 sequence reads: CASSPYVDSNQPQHF. Written as DNA, the CDR3 is TGCGCCAGCAGTCCCTACGTAGATAGCAATCAGCCCCAGCATTTT.

The V gene is TRBV11-2, the J gene TRBJ2-7, with 10 bases lining up with TRBD2. Looked up from germline, CDR1 is SGHAT and CDR2 is FQNNGV. The CDR3 extends over 15 amino acids. Losses at the gene ends were 4 bases for V and 7 bases for J; bases not matched to a gene: 10. For the CDR3, the DNA is TGTGCCAGCAGCTCTAGCGGGGGCTCTAAAGGGGAGCAGTACTTC. This codes for CASSSSGGSKGEQYF.

The J gene is TRBJ1-6, the V gene TRBV6-1; 12 bases are shared with TRBD1. Germline V gene data show CDR1 as MNHNS and CDR2 as SASEGT. J was trimmed by 8 bases and V by 2 bases; bases with no gene match: 4. The CDR3 covers 16 residues. The CDR3 sequence is CASSEIGTGGDSPLHF. The CDR3 bases are TGTGCCAGCAGTGAAATAGGGACAGGGGGCGATTCACCCCTCCACTTT.

The chain uses TRBV5-4 and TRBJ1-4; D is unresolved. In germline, CDR1 is SGHNT, CDR2 YYREEE (reference sequence). Trimming stripped 3 bases from V and 0 bases from J, with 15 bases between. CDR3 length: 17 residues. CDR3 DNA: TGTGCCAGCAGCTCCCAGACGGGAGGAGCAACTAATGAAAAACTGTTTTTT. This sequence encodes CASSSQTGGATNEKLFF. Full variable domain (rest looked up from reference TRBV5-4 and TRBJ1-4): ETGVTQSPTHLIKTRGQQVTLRCSSQSGHNTVSWYQQALGQGPQFIFQYYREEENGRGNFPPRFSGLQFPNYSSELNVNALELDDSALYLCASSSQTGGATNEKLFFGSGTQLSVL.

The V and J genes are TRBV5-1 and TRBJ2-7; 14 bases line up with TRBD2. This CDR3 contains 16 residues. Unmatched junction bases numbered 7, after V lost 4 bases and J lost 4 bases. CDR1 and CDR2 from the germline V gene are SGHRS and YFSETQ. The CDR3 loop reads CASSLGLAGEIYEQYF. CDR3 DNA: TGCGCCAGCAGCCTGGGACTAGCGGGGGAGATTTACGAGCAGTACTTC.

The rearrangement joins TRBV29-1 to TRBJ1-4; maybe TRBD1 (6 bases). Germline assignment: CDR1 SQVTM and CDR2 ANQGSEA. The CDR3 runs 13 residues. Trimming removed 3 bases from V and 7 bases from J, with 12 bases in between. The CDR3, as DNA: TGCAGCGTTGACAGGGGATTAGGTGAAAAACTGTTTTTT. Protein: CSVDRGLGEKLFF. The entire variable domain, with the rest obtained from reference TRBV29-1 and TRBJ1-4, is as follows: SAVISQKPSRDICQRGTSLTIQCQVDSQVTMMFWYRQQPGQSLTLIATANQGSEATYESGFVIDKFPISRPNLTFSTLTVSNMSPEDSSIYLCSVDRGLGEKLFFGSGTQLSVL.

This clone appeared a single time. V is TRBV7-2 and J is TRBJ1-1; no reliable D call. Trimming left V 1 base short and J 4 bases short, with 10 bases between. This CDR3 contains 14 residues. Germline CDR1 SGHTA, CDR2 FQGNSA. The CDR3 bases are TGTGCCAGCAGCTTAGTAGGAGAGATCACTGAAGCTTTCTTT. Translation gives CASSLVGEITEAFF.

This sequence joins TRBV5-4 and TRBJ2-5; D gene unclear. This CDR3 is 14 amino acids long. The V gene's germline CDR1 is SGHNT and CDR2 YYREEE (reference sequence). Between the trimmed V and J ends, which lost 0 bases and 5 bases, there was a span of 11 bases. CDR3 region: CASSLAARSETQYF. Written as DNA, the CDR3 is TGTGCCAGCAGCTTGGCCGCTAGATCGGAGACCCAGTACTTC.

The chain couples TRBV10-3 to TRBJ2-1; 9 bases are a match to TRBD2. Losses at the gene ends were 7 bases for V and 6 bases for J; bases not matched to a gene: 7. The length of the CDR3 is 14 residues. CDR1 is ENHRY, CDR2 SYGVKD, per germline. The CDR3 nucleotides read TGTGCCATCACGGCGGGGGGGCCCTCCAATGAGCAGTTCTTC. Amino acids: CAITAGGPSNEQFF.

The chain couples TRBV5-1 to TRBJ1-1; 7 positions match TRBD1. The CDR3 runs 14 residues. Germline CDR1 and CDR2: SGHRS and YFSETQ. Unmatched junction bases numbered 11, after V lost 4 bases and J lost 8 bases. This CDR3 reads CASSGTGTAFEAFF. In DNA, the CDR3 is TGCGCCAGCAGCGGAACCGGGACAGCGTTCGAAGCTTTCTTT.

The chain links TRBV18 to TRBJ1-5; the D gene is possibly TRBD1 (6 bases). Trimming removed 4 bases at V and 7 bases at J, with 17 bases between. Per germline, CDR1 KGHSH and CDR2 LQKENI. The CDR3 extends over 15 amino acids. CDR3 DNA: TGTGCCAGCTCACTGGACCACAGGGTAATGCAGCCCCAGCATTTT. It yields the protein CASSLDHRVMQPQHF.

The gene calls are TRBV2 and TRBJ2-2; perhaps TRBD1 as D (6 bases). The ends were cut back, 7 bases at V and 6 bases at J, with 18 bases in the middle. Germline V gives CDR1 SNHLY, CDR2 FYNNEI. The CDR3 is 15 residues long. CDR3 sequence: CASKFRPGVSGELFF. CDR3 in DNA: TGTGCCAGCAAGTTTCGGCCAGGGGTATCCGGGGAGCTGTTTTTT.

To note about this clone: One junction end does not reproduce the germline sequence, and a read error may be involved. The rearrangement links TRBV15 to TRBJ1-6; TRBD1 aligns across 8 bases. This CDR3 contains 14 residues. Germline CDR1 and CDR2: LNHNV and YYDKDF (reference sequence). The CDR3 DNA reads TGTGCCACCGGCAGGGGACAGGAAAATTCACCCCTCCACTTT. Amino acid sequence: CATGRGQENSPLHF.

The CDR3: CAIRWDRENSPLHF. CDR3 DNA sequence: TGTGCCATAAGATGGGACAGGGAGAATTCACCCCTCCACTTT. J is TRBJ1-6 and V is TRBV10-3; TRBD1 aligns across 9 bases. In germline, CDR1 is ENHRY, CDR2 SYGVKD. The CDR3 runs 14 residues. V dropped 9 bases and J dropped 7; count of bases not matched to a gene: 7.

The chain couples TRBV12-3 or TRBV12-4 to TRBJ1-2; D is undetermined. Trimming left V 6 bases short and J 8 bases short, with 13 bases between. This CDR3 comprises 12 residues. The CDR3 nucleotides read TGTGCCAGCAGCCGGACTAATAGGGGCTACACCTTC. Its translation: CASSRTNRGYTF.

This clone has a single count. J is TRBJ1-1 and V is TRBV6-9; TRBD1 matches 7 bases. V lost 3 bases and J lost 5; bases outside the gene matches: 3. This CDR3 is 13 amino acids long. The germline V gene encodes CDR1 MNHGY and CDR2 SVAAGI. CDR3 coding DNA: TGTGCCAGCAGTTACGCAGGGGGGACTGAAGCTTTCTTT. It codes for CASSYAGGTEAFF.

The chain links TRBV24-1 to TRBJ1-1; D gene ambiguous. The CDR3 runs 13 residues. CDR1 is KGHDR, CDR2 SFDVKD, per germline. The V end lost 0 bases, the J end lost 6 bases, and 7 bases lay between the germline ends. CDR3: CATSDLGSAEAFF. Here the CDR3 DNA reads TGTGCCACCAGTGATTTGGGTTCGGCTGAAGCTTTCTTT.

V is TRBV6-5 and J is TRBJ2-1, with D possibly being TRBD1 (6 bases). Trimming pared 5 bases from V and 2 bases from J, leaving 13 bases between. CDR3 length: 15 residues. CDR1 is MNHEY, CDR2 SVGAGI, per germline. The CDR3 loop reads CASSRDRWTYNEQFF. Written as DNA, the CDR3 is TGTGCCAGCAGTCGAGACAGGTGGACCTACAATGAGCAGTTCTTC.

The rearrangement joins TRBV5-6 to TRBJ2-2; 8 bases are shared with TRBD1. V lost 3 bases, J lost 3 bases, and 7 bases stayed unmatched. CDR1 SGHDT and CDR2 YYEEEE come from the germline V gene. The CDR3 length is 16 residues. CDR3 loop: CASSSRGLGYTGELFF. The DNA for the CDR3 is TGTGCCAGCAGCTCCAGGGGGCTTGGGTACACCGGGGAGCTGTTTTTT. The full variable domain, its missing parts supplied by reference TRBV5-6 and TRBJ2-2, is DAGVTQSPTHLIKTRGQQVTLRCSPKSGHDTVSWYQQALGQGPQFIFQYYEEEERQRGNFPDRFSGHQFPNYSSELNVNALLLGDSALYLCASSSRGLGYTGELFFGEGSRLTVL.

The chain joins TRBV7-8 to TRBJ2-3, with D possibly TRBD2 on 5 matching bases. The CDR3 covers 13 residues. V was shortened by 5 bases and J by 3 bases, with 9 bases between the two germline ends. The germline gives CDR1 SGHVS, CDR2 FQNEAQ. CDR3 in DNA: TGTGCCAGCAGCCTCGGGGAGACAGATACGCAGTATTTT. Its translation is CASSLGETDTQYF. The full variable domain, rest sourced from reference TRBV7-8 and TRBJ2-3, is GAGVSQSPRYKVAKRGQDVALRCDPISGHVSLFWYQQALGQGPEFLTYFQNEAQLDKSGLPSDRFFAERPEGSVSTLKIQRTQQEDSAVYLCASSLGETDTQYFGPGTRLTVL.

The chain has TRBV27 and TRBJ2-2, with D perhaps TRBD2 (5 bases). In germline, CDR1 is MNHEY, CDR2 SMNVEV (reference sequence). This CDR3 is 17 amino acids long. V lost 3 bases to trimming and J lost 5 bases, with 19 bases between them. CDR3 region: CASSLRHWLANTGELFF. Written as DNA, the CDR3 is TGTGCCAGCAGTTTGAGGCATTGGCTAGCCAATACCGGGGAGCTGTTTTTT.